This record covers a single T cell receptor (beta chain). Its antigen is still unknown. The record originates from a study of shared clonotypes between healthy human individuals. General study points: Naive subsets tended to show greater estimated richness than memory subsets.

The CDR3 totals 14 residues. The V end lost 5 bases, the J end lost 4 bases, and 14 bases lay between the germline ends. Looked up from germline, CDR1 is MDHEN and CDR2 is SYDVKM. None of the donors, who were healthy HIV-negative adults, had recently had acute infections or vaccinations. Deep-level assay runs were performed. Genomic DNA (from each subset) was split evenly across several immunoSEQ plates. TCRdb's table, derived via immunoSEQ multiplex PCR, lists solely in-frame clones and lacks some. The sample lists some 2.3 million clones, approximately 95% seen once, with under 0.45% in the top ten.

V is TRBV28 and J is TRBJ2-5; D might be TRBD1 (6 bases). This clonotype was sampled from a man between 18 and 29 years old in good health. Some clones in this sample may be carry-over from other donors' samples. Sequencing was done on a sample of naive CD4+ T cells from PBMCs. Subset indicated: CD45RA+ positively selected. CDR3 nucleotides: TGTGCCAGCAGTCGAGGGACACGCTTAGAGACCCAGTACTTC. It specifies CASSRGTRLETQYF.